This T cell receptor beta chain comes out of a study of T cell repertoires in cytomegalovirus infection. Background on the study: The public TCR beta signatures pointed to both CMV infection and matching HLA type.

Trimming pared 0 bases from V and 5 bases from J, leaving 16 bases between. The CDR3 runs to 16 residues. Germline V gene sequence: CDR1 SGHTA, CDR2 FQGNSA. One entry per CDR3 protein, called by TCRdb with MiXCR from the reads. Counted here are approximately 110,000 distinct CDR3 sequences, 9.5% to 13% occurring once; the ten biggest clones make up over 25%. Whole-study results and caveats: Cumulative public TCR beta family frequency identified carriers of CMV plus the relevant HLA. In two of eight donors, the top clonotype was HLA-C-restricted CMV-specific.

On this clonotype itself: Its antigen is undetermined.

Source material: PBMCs, sequenced either directly or after in vitro stimulation (not recorded which). The sequence was obtained from a human donor in good health (CMV status not recorded). Some clones in this sample may be carry-over from other donors' samples. The chain couples TRBV7-2 to TRBJ1-2; D possibly corresponds to TRBD1 (6 bases). This CDR3 reads CASSLAMMGGGYGYTF. CDR3 bases: TGTGCCAGCAGCTTAGCGATGATGGGGGGCGGGTATGGCTACACCTTC.